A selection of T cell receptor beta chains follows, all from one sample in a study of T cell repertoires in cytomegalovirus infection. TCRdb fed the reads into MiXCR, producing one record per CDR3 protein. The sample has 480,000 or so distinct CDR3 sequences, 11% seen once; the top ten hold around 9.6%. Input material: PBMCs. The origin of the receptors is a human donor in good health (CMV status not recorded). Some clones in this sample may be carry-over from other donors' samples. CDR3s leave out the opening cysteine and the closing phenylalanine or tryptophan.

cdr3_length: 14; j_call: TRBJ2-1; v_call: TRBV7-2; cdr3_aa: ASSLARWEGVYEQF
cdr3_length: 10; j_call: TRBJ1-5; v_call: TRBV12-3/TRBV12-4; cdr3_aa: ASGGANQPQH
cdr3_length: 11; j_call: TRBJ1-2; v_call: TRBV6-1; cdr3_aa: ASSMDRGGGYT
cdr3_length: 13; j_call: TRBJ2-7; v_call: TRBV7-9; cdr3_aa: ASSVPGQGYYEQY
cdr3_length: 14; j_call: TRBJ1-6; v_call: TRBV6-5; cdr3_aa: ASSYSGRGQGSPLH
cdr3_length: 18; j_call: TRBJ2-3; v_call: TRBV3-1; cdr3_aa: ASSQEVQREIPRSRNTQY
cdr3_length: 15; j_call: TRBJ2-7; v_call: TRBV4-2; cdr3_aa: ASSQEPSGLAGDEQY
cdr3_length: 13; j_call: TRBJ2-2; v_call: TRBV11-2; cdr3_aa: ASSSYRPNTGELF
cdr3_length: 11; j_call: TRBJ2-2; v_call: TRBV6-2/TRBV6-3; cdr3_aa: ATPGPNTGELF
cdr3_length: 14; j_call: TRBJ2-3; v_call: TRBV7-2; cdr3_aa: ASSSQRSVDTDTQY
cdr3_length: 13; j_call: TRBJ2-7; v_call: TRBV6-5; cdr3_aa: ASSYRPHGPYEQY
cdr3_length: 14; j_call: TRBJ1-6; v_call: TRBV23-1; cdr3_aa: ASSQFPDREGGPLH
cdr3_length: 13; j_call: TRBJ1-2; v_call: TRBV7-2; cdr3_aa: ASSLGGRGWYGYT
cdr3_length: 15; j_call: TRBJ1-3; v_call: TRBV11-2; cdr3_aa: ASSLAASSSSGNTIY
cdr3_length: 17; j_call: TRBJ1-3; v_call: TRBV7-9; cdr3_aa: ASSLTSGPGRLSGNTIY
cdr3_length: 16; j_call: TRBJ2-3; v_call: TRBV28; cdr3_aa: ASSSTTSLAGDTDTQY
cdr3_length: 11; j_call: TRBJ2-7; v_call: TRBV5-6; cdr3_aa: GSSLETGHEQY
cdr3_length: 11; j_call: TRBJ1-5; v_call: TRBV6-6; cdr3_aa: ASGRSGDQPQH
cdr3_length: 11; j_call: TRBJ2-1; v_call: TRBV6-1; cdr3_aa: ASSVGLGDEQF
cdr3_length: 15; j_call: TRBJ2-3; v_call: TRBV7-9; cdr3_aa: ASSLEPWGRGTDTQY
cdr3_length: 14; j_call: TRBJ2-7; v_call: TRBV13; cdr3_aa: ASRNKAGRRSYEQY
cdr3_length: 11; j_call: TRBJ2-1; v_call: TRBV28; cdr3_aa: ASSLSGSRVQF